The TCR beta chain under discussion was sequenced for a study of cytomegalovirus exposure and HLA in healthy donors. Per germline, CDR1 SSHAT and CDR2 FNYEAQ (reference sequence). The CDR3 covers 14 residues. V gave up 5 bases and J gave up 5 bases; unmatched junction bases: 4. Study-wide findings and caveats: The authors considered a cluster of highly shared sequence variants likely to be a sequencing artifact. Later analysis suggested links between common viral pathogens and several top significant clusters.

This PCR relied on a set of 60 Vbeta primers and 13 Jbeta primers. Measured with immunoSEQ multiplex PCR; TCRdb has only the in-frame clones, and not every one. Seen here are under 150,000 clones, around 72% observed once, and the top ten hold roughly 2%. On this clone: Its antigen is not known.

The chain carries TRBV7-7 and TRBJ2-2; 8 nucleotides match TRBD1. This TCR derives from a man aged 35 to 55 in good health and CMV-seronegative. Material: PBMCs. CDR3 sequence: CASSRDRSTGELFF. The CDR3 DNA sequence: TGTGCCAGCAGCCGGGACAGGTCGACCGGGGAGCTGTTTTTT.